The next 20 T cell receptor beta chains were all read from a single sample in a study of T cell responses to AZD1222 COVID-19 vaccine (TCRdb year 2021). Library preparation employed the immunoSEQ multiplex PCR assay. Drawn from immuneACCESS, this table holds only the in-frame rearrangements with V and J called that TCRdb kept. Clones are partly lost; checked studies trace under half to an unresolved V gene and leave the rest unexplained. This sample has approximately 110,000 clones in its table, and about 90% of those were observed once. Approximately 10% of the sample goes to the ten largest clones. This specimen's time point label, per the study, means: baseline before first vaccination. The sample here was peripheral blood, taken on day 0 of AZD1222 vaccination. These receptors were obtained from an adult in good health.

The rearrangement uses TRBV7-2 and TRBJ1-2; D is perhaps TRBD1 (6 bases). CDR1 and CDR2 (germline): SGHTA, FQGNSA. The V gene lost 1 base and the J gene lost 7 bases, with 10 bases spanning the gap. This CDR3 spans 13 amino acids. The DNA for the CDR3 is TGTGCCAGCAGCTTAGATCGGGGGCTTGGCTACACCTTC. This translates into CASSLDRGLGYTF.

The CDR3 bases are TGTGCCACCAGTGAATCAACAGGGCGTTGGGCCGGGGAGCTGTTTTTT. Encoded protein: CATSESTGRWAGELFF. This chain connects TRBV24-1 to TRBJ2-2; a possible D gene is TRBD1 (6 bases). Germline V gene data show CDR1 as KGHDR and CDR2 as SFDVKD. CDR3 length: 16 residues. Trimming cost V 4 bases and J 6 bases, with 17 bases left between them.

V is TRBV6-5 and J is TRBJ2-5, with D possibly being TRBD1 (5 bases). The CDR3 is 14 residues long. Looked up from germline, CDR1 is MNHEY and CDR2 is SVGAGI. Between the trimmed V and J ends, which lost 0 bases and 2 bases, there was a span of 7 bases. CDR3 DNA sequence: TGTGCCAGCAGTTACTCGGGGCAGCAAGAGACCCAGTACTTC. This codes for CASSYSGQQETQYF.

The V and J genes are TRBV6-5 and TRBJ2-7; D may be TRBD1 (5 bases). The CDR3 loop spans 13 amino acids. Germline-derived CDR1 and CDR2 are MNHEY and SVGAGI. The V gene lost 6 bases and the J gene lost 3 bases, with 12 bases spanning the gap. The CDR3: CASSSTAFYEQYF. The CDR3 DNA is TGTGCCAGCAGCTCGACAGCGTTCTACGAGCAGTACTTC.

This chain links TRBV20-1 with TRBJ1-2; D perhaps matches TRBD1 (5 bases). V was cut by 3 bases and J by 1 base, with 9 bases left in between. The CDR3 totals 13 residues. Germline V lookup: CDR1 DFQATT, CDR2 SNEGSKA (reference sequence). The CDR3 here is CSASRGFNYGYTF. CDR3 nucleotide sequence: TGCAGTGCTAGTCGGGGGTTTAACTATGGCTACACCTTC.

The chain employs TRBV12-3 or TRBV12-4 and TRBJ1-1; D unresolved. V was cut by 2 bases and J by 6 bases, with 10 bases left in between. The CDR3 length is 13 residues. The CDR3 here is CASSLTGYAEAFF. CDR3 nucleotides: TGTGCCAGCAGTTTAACGGGTTACGCTGAAGCTTTCTTT.

The chain recombines TRBV19 with TRBJ1-5; no reliable D call. This CDR3 has 12 amino acids. Germline CDR1 and CDR2: LNHDA and SQIVND (reference sequence). V was trimmed by 9 bases and J by 4 bases, leaving 10 bases between them. Written as DNA, the CDR3 is TGTGCCAGCAATCCCGGTAATCAGCCCCAGCATTTT. This sequence encodes CASNPGNQPQHF.

The rearrangement joins TRBV7-9 to TRBJ2-3; D is perhaps TRBD1 (6 bases). This CDR3 has 13 amino acids. Germline values: CDR1 SEHNR, CDR2 FQNEAQ (reference sequence). Between the trimmed V and J ends, which lost 1 base and 8 bases, there was a span of 10 bases. The CDR3 bases are TGTGCCAGCAGCTTAGGGGGGCAGGCTACGCAGTATTTT. It codes for CASSLGGQATQYF.

The DNA for the CDR3 is TGTGCCAGCAGTTCTCAGCAAGCCTACGAGCAGTACTTC. The encoded protein is CASSSQQAYEQYF. The gene calls are TRBV28 and TRBJ2-7; D ambiguous. Germline V gene lookup returns CDR1 MDHEN and CDR2 SYDVKM. V shed 4 bases and J shed 2 bases, with 9 bases lying between them. The CDR3 loop spans 13 amino acids.

This rearrangement joins TRBV19 to TRBJ2-7, with unresolved D. The length of the CDR3 is 13 residues. Trimming took off 1 base at V and 4 bases at J, with 8 bases between the two ends. Germline loops: CDR1 LNHDA, CDR2 SQIVND (reference sequence). CDR3 region: CASSIAATYEQYF. CDR3 in DNA: TGTGCCAGTAGTATAGCCGCGACATACGAGCAGTACTTC. The whole variable domain, remainder taken from reference TRBV19 and TRBJ2-7, is DGGITQSPKYLFRKEGQNVTLSCEQNLNHDAMYWYRQDPGQGLRLIYYSQIVNDFQKGDIAEGYSVSREKKESFPLTVTSAQKNPTAFYLCASSIAATYEQYFGPGTRLTVT.

The rearrangement joins TRBV28 to TRBJ1-1, with 7 positions matching TRBD1. Germline V gene sequence: CDR1 MDHEN, CDR2 SYDVKM. This CDR3 region has 14 residues. The J segment lost 7 bases and the V segment lost 2 bases, leaving 7 bases of the junction unmatched. The CDR3 nucleotides are TGTGCCAGCAGTTTAAAGGGGGCGAAGGGTGAAGCTTTCTTT. Its translation: CASSLKGAKGEAFF.

This sequence joins TRBV11-3 and TRBJ1-2; weak D call: TRBD1 (5 bases). Trimming took off 2 bases at V and 8 bases at J, with 21 bases between the two ends. Germline V gene lookup returns CDR1 SGHNT and CDR2 YENEEA. The CDR3 has 16 residues. CDR3 coding DNA: TGTGCCAGCAGCTTAAGGGGACGAGCGGGGCCAGGCGGCTACACCTTC. Translation: CASSLRGRAGPGGYTF.

This clone was counted between two and nine times. This chain connects TRBV30 to TRBJ2-7, with a possible D match to TRBD2 (6 bases). Germline CDR1 GTSNPN, CDR2 SVGIG (reference sequence). V lost 3 bases and J lost 3, with 12 bases in between. The CDR3 has 13 residues. The DNA of the CDR3 is TGTGCCTGGAGAATGGCGGACTACTACGAGCAGTACTTC. It translates to CAWRMADYYEQYF.

The count of this clone is one. The chain combines TRBV6-5 with TRBJ1-5; the D gene is possibly TRBD1 (5 bases). Germline assignment: CDR1 MNHEY and CDR2 SVGAGI. CDR3 length equals 14 residues. Trimming removed 4 bases from V and 1 base from J, with 8 bases in between. The CDR3 loop reads CASSLKGSNQPQHF. The CDR3 DNA follows: TGTGCCAGCAGTTTGAAGGGGAGCAATCAGCCCCAGCATTTT.

V usage is TRBV6-2 or TRBV6-3 and J usage is TRBJ2-1; tentatively, D is TRBD2 (6 bases). Per the germline V gene, CDR1 is MNHEY and CDR2 is SVGEGT. Trimming took off 1 base at V and 8 bases at J, with 12 bases between the two ends. The CDR3 runs to 14 residues. CDR3 sequence reads: CASSYFTRRDEQFF. As DNA, the CDR3 is TGTGCCAGCAGTTACTTTACTAGGAGGGATGAGCAGTTCTTC.

The chain couples TRBV6-2 or TRBV6-3 to TRBJ1-1, with D hard to call. Trimming stripped 2 bases from V and 4 bases from J, with 8 bases between. Germline V gene lookup returns CDR1 MNHEY and CDR2 SVGEGT. The CDR3 runs 13 residues. CDR3 sequence reads: CASSYGSSTEAFF. CDR3 nucleotide sequence: TGTGCCAGCAGTTACGGGAGTAGCACTGAAGCTTTCTTT.

The chain has TRBV7-6 and TRBJ2-7, with TRBD2 matching 7 bases. Germline V lookup: CDR1 SGHVS, CDR2 FNYEAQ. Germline trimming cut 5 bases from V and 1 base from J; bases unmatched to any gene: 11. The CDR3 totals 16 residues. The CDR3 DNA follows: TGTGCCAGCAGCGGGGGAGAGGGGCGGGAGTCCTACGAGCAGTACTTC. Protein sequence: CASSGGEGRESYEQYF.

The V call is TRBV4-3, the J call TRBJ1-1; D is undetermined. The CDR3 length is 17 residues. The V end lost 0 bases, the J end lost 0 bases, and 14 bases lay between the germline ends. Germline V gives CDR1 LGHNA, CDR2 YSLEER. The CDR3 sequence is CASSQDRGGRLNTEAFF. CDR3 nucleotides: TGCGCCAGCAGCCAAGATCGGGGAGGGCGATTGAACACTGAAGCTTTCTTT.

The chain uses TRBV3-1 (or the pseudogene TRBV3-2) and TRBJ2-7; 11 nucleotides align to TRBD2. Trimming removed 5 bases from V and 3 bases from J; junction bases left unmatched: 9. The CDR3 loop spans 16 amino acids. Per germline, CDR1 LGHDT and CDR2 YNNKEL (reference sequence). The CDR3 sequence: CASSDPKGTSGYEQYF. The CDR3 nucleotides read TGTGCCAGCAGCGATCCTAAGGGGACTAGCGGCTACGAGCAGTACTTC.

This chain connects TRBV19 to TRBJ2-1; tentatively, D is TRBD1 (5 bases). Trimming pared 9 bases from V and 1 base from J, leaving 13 bases between. The germline V gene has CDR1 LNHDA and CDR2 SQIVND (reference sequence). The CDR3 is made up of 14 amino acids. CDR3 nucleotides: TGTGCCAGCGCTGATCAGGGATCCTACAATGAGCAGTTCTTC. Protein: CASADQGSYNEQFF.